These T cell receptor beta chains were read from a single sample in a study of T cells in narcolepsy. The data were produced by immunoSEQ multiplex PCR, yet TCRdb's version contains in-frame clones alone and is incomplete. The sample carries about 24,000 clones, about 85% recorded once. The sample was CD45RA- memory CD4+ T cells from PBMCs. These receptors came from a human donor with narcolepsy. The CDR3 runs from the conserved cysteine through the conserved F or W. D genes are given only for firm matches.

TRBV19	13	TRBD2	TRBJ2-5	CASSGTVQETQYF
TRBV6-1	14	.	TRBJ1-5	CASSRQWDGQPQHF
TRBV30	15	.	.	CAWRIHQGGSYEQYF
TRBV27	15	TRBD2	TRBJ2-3	CASSWTSGRRDTQYF
TRBV11-2	16	TRBD1	TRBJ1-1	CASSPRTGGMNTEAFF
TRBV5-1	14	.	TRBJ2-5	CASSSGGGWETQYF
TRBV7-2	15	.	TRBJ1-3	CASSLESGSGNTIYF
TRBV7-2	13	.	TRBJ1-5	CASSFLVDQPQHF
TRBV9	14	.	TRBJ2-1	CASGQLGRYNEQFF
TRBV2	14	TRBD2	TRBJ2-7	CASSTSGNSYEQYF
TRBV7-2	15	TRBD2	TRBJ2-7	CASSSLTHGGSEQYF
TRBV6-6	11	.	TRBJ2-7	CASAEAHEQYF
TRBV11-3	13	TRBD1	TRBJ1-1	CASSSYRGSEAFF
TRBV5-1	14	.	TRBJ1-3	CASRQEISGNTIYF
TRBV19	14	TRBD1	TRBJ2-7	CATSETGGVNEQYF
TRBV4-2	21	TRBD2	TRBJ2-5	CASSQDAPLTSGTTRRETQYF
TRBV5-6	16	TRBD2	TRBJ2-5	CASSFGRLAGGETQYF
TRBV29-1	19	TRBD2	TRBJ2-1	CSVVVSGPGLAGGQGEQFF
TRBV7-6	15	TRBD1	TRBJ2-1	CASSLEGQIDNEQFF
TRBV28	16	.	TRBJ1-5	CASSLIPRVSNQPQHF
TRBV7-9	14	.	TRBJ1-4	CASSLGQDNEKLFF
TRBV19	14	TRBD2	TRBJ2-2	CASSSGRRAGELFF
TRBV6-5	13	TRBD1	TRBJ2-3	CASSYRQGGTQYF
TRBV28	14	.	TRBJ1-5	CASSPPGGNQPQHF
TRBV6-5	15	.	TRBJ2-7	CASSLGTSGGYEQYF
TRBV28	15	TRBD2	TRBJ2-7	CASSFKGLGHYEQYF